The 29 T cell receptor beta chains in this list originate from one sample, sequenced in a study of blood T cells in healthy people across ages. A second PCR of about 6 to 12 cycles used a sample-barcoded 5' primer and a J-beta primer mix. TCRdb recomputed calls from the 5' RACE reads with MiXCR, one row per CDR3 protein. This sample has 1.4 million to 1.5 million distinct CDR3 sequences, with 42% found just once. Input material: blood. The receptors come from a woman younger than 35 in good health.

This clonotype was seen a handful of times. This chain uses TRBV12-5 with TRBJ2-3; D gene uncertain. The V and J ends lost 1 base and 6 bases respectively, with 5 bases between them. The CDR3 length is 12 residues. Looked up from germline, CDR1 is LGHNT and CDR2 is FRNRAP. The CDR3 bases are TGTGCTAGTGGTTTGGAATGGGATACGCAGTATTTT. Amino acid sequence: CASGLEWDTQYF.

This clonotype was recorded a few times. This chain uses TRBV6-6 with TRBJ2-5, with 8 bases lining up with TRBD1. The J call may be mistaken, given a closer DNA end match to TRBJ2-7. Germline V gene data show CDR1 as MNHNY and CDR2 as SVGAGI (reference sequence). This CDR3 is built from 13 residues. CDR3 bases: TGTGCCAGCGCCCAGGGGGCGAAGTACGAGCAGTACTTC. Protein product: CASAQGAKYEQYF.

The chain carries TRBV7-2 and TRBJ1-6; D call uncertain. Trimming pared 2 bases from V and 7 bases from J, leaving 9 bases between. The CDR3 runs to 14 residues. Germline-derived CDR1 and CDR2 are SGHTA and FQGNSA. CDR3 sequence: CASSLPGGNSPLHF. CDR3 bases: TGTGCCAGCAGCTTACCGGGAGGGAATTCACCCCTCCACTTT.

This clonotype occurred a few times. This CDR3 is CAIRPTNNEETQYF. The CDR3 nucleotides read TGTGCCATCAGACCGACAAATAATGAAGAGACCCAGTACTTC. The chain carries TRBV10-3 and TRBJ2-5; D gene uncertain. The CDR3 covers 14 residues. V was clipped by 6 bases and J by 3 bases, with 14 bases between them. Per the germline V gene, CDR1 is ENHRY and CDR2 is SYGVKD.

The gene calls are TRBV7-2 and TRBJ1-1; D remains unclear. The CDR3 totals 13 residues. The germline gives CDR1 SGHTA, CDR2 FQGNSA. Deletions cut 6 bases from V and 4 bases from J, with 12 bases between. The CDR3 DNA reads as TGTGCCAGCAGGTCTCAGCCGGGCACTGAAGCTTTCTTT. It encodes CASRSQPGTEAFF.

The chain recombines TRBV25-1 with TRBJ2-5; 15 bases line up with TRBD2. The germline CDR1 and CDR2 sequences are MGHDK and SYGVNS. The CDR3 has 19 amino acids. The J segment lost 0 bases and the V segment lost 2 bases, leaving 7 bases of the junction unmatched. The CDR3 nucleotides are TGTGCCAGCAGTGAAGGAGGGACTAGCGGGAGGCCAAACCAAGAGACCCAGTACTTC. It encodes CASSEGGTSGRPNQETQYF.

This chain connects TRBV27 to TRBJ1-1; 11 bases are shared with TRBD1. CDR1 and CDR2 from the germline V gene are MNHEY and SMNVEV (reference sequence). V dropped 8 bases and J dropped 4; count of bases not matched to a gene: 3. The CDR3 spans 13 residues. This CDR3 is CASFGTGGTEAFF. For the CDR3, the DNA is TGTGCCAGCTTCGGGACAGGGGGCACTGAAGCTTTCTTT.

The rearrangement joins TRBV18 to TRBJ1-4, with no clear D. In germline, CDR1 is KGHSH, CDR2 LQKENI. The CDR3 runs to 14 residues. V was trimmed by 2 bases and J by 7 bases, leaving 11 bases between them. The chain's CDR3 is CASSPGIEGEKLFF. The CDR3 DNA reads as TGTGCCAGCTCACCAGGGATTGAGGGTGAAAAACTGTTTTTT.

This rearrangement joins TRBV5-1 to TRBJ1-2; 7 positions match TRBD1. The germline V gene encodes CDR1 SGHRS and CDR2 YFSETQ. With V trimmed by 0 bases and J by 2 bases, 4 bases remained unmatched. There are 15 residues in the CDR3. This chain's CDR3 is CASSLATGINYGYTF. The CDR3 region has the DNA TGCGCCAGCAGCTTGGCGACAGGGATCAACTATGGCTACACCTTC.

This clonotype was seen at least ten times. This CDR3 reads CASSLSSSYNEQFF. The CDR3 nucleotides are TGTGCCAGCAGTCTGAGTAGCTCCTACAATGAGCAGTTCTTC. The chain combines TRBV12-3 or TRBV12-4 with TRBJ2-1, with D uncertain. The CDR3 totals 14 residues. V lost 5 bases to trimming and J lost 0 bases, with 8 bases between them.

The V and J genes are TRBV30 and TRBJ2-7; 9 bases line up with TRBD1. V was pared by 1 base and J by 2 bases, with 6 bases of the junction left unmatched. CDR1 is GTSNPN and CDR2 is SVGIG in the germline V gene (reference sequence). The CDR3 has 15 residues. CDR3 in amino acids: CAWSDRTGATYEQYF. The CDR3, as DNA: TGTGCCTGGAGTGACAGGACAGGGGCCACCTACGAGCAGTACTTC.

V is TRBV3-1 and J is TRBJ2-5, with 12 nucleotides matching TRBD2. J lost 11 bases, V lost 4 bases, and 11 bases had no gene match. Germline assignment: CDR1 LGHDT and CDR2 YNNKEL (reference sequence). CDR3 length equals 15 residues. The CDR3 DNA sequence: TGTGCCAGCAGCCCCCGACTAGCGGGAGTTGGTGAGCAGTACTTC. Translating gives CASSPRLAGVGEQYF.

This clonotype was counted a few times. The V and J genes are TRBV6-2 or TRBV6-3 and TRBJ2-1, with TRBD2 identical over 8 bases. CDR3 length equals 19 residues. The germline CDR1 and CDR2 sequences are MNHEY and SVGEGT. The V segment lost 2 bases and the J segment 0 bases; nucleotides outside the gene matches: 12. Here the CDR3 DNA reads TGTGCCAGCAGTTACCGCCGAGGACTAGCCCTGAGCTCCTACAATGAGCAGTTCTTC. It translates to CASSYRRGLALSSYNEQFF.

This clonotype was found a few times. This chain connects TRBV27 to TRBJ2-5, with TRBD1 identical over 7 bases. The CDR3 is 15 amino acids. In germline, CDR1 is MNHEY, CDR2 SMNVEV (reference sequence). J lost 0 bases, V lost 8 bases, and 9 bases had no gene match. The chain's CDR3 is CASSSDRAYQETQYF. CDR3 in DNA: TGTGCCAGCTCTTCAGACAGGGCGTACCAAGAGACCCAGTACTTC.

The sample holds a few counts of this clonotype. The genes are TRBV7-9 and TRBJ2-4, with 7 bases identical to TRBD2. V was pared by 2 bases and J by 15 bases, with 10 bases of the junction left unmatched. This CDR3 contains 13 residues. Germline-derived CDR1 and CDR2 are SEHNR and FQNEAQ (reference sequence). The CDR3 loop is CASSLSSGSDGYF. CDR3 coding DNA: TGTGCCAGCAGCTTATCTAGCGGCAGCGATGGGTACTTC.

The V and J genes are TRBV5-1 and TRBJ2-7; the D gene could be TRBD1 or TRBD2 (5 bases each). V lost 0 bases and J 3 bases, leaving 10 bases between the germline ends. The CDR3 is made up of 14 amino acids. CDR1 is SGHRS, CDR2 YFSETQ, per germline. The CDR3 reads CASSLERTNYEQYF. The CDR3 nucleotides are TGCGCCAGCAGCTTGGAGCGGACAAACTACGAGCAGTACTTC.

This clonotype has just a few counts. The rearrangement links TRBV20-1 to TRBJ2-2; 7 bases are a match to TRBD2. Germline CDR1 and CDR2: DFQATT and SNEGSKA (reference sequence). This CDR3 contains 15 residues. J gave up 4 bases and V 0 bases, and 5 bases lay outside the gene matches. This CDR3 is CSARDEGLPTGELFF. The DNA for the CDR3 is TGCAGTGCTAGAGATGAGGGACTACCCACCGGGGAGCTGTTTTTT.

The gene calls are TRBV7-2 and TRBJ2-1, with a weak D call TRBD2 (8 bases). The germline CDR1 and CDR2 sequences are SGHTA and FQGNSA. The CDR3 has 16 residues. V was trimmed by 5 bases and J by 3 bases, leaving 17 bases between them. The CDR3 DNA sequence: TGTGCCAGCAGCCTCTCGGGGGGGACAGTCTACAATGAGCAGTTCTTC. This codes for CASSLSGGTVYNEQFF.

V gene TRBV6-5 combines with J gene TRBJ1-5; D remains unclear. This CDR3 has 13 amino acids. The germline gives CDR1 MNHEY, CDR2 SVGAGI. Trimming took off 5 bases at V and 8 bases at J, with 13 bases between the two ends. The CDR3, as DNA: TGTGCCAGCAGTCGCGAAGGGTTGGAGCCCCAGCATTTT. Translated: CASSREGLEPQHF.

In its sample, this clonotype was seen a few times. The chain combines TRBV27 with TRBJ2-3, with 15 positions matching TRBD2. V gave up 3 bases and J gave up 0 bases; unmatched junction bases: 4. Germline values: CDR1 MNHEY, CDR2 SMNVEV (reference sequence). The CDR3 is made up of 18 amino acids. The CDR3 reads CASSFFGLAGGSTDTQYF. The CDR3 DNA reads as TGTGCCAGCAGTTTCTTCGGACTAGCGGGAGGGAGCACAGATACGCAGTATTTT.

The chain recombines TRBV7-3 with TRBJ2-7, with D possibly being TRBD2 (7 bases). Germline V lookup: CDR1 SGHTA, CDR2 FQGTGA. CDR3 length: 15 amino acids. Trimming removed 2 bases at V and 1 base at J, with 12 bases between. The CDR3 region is CASSLYGGASYEQYF. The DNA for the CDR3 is TGTGCCAGCAGCTTATATGGGGGGGCGTCCTACGAGCAGTACTTC. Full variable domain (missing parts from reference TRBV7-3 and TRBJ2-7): GAGVSQTPSNKVTEKGKYVELRCDPISGHTALYWYRQSLGQGPEFLIYFQGTGAADDSGLPNDRFFAVRPEGSVSTLKIQRTERGDSAVYLCASSLYGGASYEQYFGPGTRLTVT.

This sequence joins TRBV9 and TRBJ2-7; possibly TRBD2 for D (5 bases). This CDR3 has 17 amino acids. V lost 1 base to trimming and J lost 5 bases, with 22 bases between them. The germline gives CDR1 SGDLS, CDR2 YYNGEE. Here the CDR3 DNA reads TGTGCCAGCAGCGTACAGGACGGGCTAGCTCTTTCCCACGAGCAGTACTTC. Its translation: CASSVQDGLALSHEQYF.

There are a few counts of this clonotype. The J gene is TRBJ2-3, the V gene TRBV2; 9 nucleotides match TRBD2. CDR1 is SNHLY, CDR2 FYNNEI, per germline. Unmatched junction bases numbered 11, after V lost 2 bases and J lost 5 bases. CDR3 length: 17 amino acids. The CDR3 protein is CASSERGGRAYRDTQYF. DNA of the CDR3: TGTGCCAGCAGTGAACGAGGCGGGAGGGCCTACCGAGATACGCAGTATTTT.

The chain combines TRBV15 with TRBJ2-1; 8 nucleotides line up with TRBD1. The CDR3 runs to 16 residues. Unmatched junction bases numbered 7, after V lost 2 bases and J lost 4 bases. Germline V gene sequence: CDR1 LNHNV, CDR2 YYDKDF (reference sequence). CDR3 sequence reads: CATSRTTGVGYNEQFF. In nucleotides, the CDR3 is TGTGCCACCAGCAGAACGACAGGGGTCGGATACAATGAGCAGTTCTTC. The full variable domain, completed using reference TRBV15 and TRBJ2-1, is DAMVIQNPRYQVTQFGKPVTLSCSQTLNHNVMYWYQQKSSQAPKLLFHYYDKDFNNEADTPDNFQSRRPNTSFCFLDIRSPGLGDTAMYLCATSRTTGVGYNEQFFGPGTRLTVL.

The CDR3 sequence is CSVEGQYYNEQFF. DNA for the CDR3: TGCAGCGTTGAGGGACAGTATTACAATGAGCAGTTCTTC. V and J are TRBV29-1 and TRBJ2-1; 7 bases are shared with TRBD1. From germline, CDR1 is SQVTM and CDR2 ANQGSEA. The junction had 3 bases not matched to a gene; V was cut back by 3 bases and J by 4 bases. There are 13 residues in the CDR3.

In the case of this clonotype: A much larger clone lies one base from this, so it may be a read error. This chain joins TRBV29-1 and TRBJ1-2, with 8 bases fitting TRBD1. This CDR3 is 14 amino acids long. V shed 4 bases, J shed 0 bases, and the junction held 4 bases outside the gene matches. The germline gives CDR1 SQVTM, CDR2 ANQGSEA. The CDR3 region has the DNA TGCAGCGTTGGGGACAGGACCACTAACTATGGCTACACCTTC. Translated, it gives CSVGDRTTNYGYTF.

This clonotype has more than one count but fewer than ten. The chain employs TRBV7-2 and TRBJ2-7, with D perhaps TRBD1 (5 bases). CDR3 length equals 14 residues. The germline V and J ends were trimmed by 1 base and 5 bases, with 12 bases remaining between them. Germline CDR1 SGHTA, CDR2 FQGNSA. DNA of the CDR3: TGTGCCAGCAGCTTAGAGCCAGGGTACCACGAGCAGTACTTC. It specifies CASSLEPGYHEQYF.

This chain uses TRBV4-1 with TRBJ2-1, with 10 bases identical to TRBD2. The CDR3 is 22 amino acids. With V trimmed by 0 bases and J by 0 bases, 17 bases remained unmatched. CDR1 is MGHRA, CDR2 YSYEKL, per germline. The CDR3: CASSQDKGTSGTFLRSYNEQFF. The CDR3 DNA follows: TGCGCCAGCAGCCAAGATAAAGGTACTAGCGGGACTTTTCTTCGCTCCTACAATGAGCAGTTCTTC.

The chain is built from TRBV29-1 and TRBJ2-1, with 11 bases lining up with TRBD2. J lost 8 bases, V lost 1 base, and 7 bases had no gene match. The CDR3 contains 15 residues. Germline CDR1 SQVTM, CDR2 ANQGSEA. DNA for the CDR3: TGCAGCGTTGAAGTTAGCGGGAGGGCCGTCGATGAGCAGTTCTTC. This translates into CSVEVSGRAVDEQFF.